The subject of this entry is one T cell receptor beta chain. Sequencing libraries for TCR beta were prepared with iRepertoire HTBI primers and Arm-PCR of CDR3 regions. TCRdb called the multiplex PCR reads again in MiXCR, with one record for every CDR3 protein. The table shows 450,000 to 500,000 distinct CDR3 sequences, with around 15% occurring only once. This record belongs to a study of regulatory T cells in long-lasting Graves disease. Time point reported: newly diagnosed GD, antithyroid drugs for less than 3 months. Isolated PBMC RNA provided the starting material for the TCR library. Germline V CDR1 and CDR2: SGDLS, YYNGEE. The V segment lost 4 bases and the J segment 4 bases; nucleotides outside the gene matches: 15. CDR3 length: 17 residues. The same data also contributed to another study, on T cells in Graves' hyperthyroidism and ophthalmopathy.

The TCR comes from a man aged 40-50 years with Graves disease. The rearrangement links TRBV9 to TRBJ1-2; 8 nucleotides align to TRBD1. Sequencing used peripheral blood mononuclear cells (PBMCs), obtained at new diagnosis, from a patient treated with antithyroid drugs. The CDR3 coding sequence is TGTGCCAGCAGCCCGAGCGGGGGGACAGGCCACCTCTATGGCTACACCTTC. This encodes CASSPSGGTGHLYGYTF.